Sequencing of this TCR beta chain was carried out in a study of cytomegalovirus exposure and HLA in healthy donors. Across the study: Genetic ancestry analysis placed 81% of the 400 or so donors that were genotyped in the Caucasian-associated cluster. Overall study findings and caveats: As a later analysis revealed, the rate of TCR association differed by HLA locus, with DRB1 most and HLA-C fewest. A later analysis associated roughly 15,000 TCR beta sequences with HLA alleles at a 0.05 false discovery rate.

Trimming took 0 bases from V and 2 from J; bases not matched to a gene: 3. This CDR3 has 15 amino acids. CDR1 SGHRS and CDR2 YFSETQ come from the germline V gene. The PCR used 60 Vbeta and 13 Jbeta primers. Sequencing used immunoSEQ multiplex PCR; TCRdb keeps in-frame clones, though not all of them. The data contain about 200,000 clones, approximately 85% of them singletons. Unrecorded immune exposures were likely, despite nominal health at sampling. As concerns this clone: No antigen is known for it.

Sequenced sample: PBMCs. The receptor's source is a woman between 50 and 59 years old in good health and CMV-seropositive. The V call is TRBV5-1, the J call TRBJ2-7; 9 bases are a match to TRBD2. The CDR3 spells CASSLGLAGTYEQYF. The CDR3 DNA sequence: TGCGCCAGCAGCTTGGGTCTAGCGGGAACCTACGAGCAGTACTTC.